This T cell receptor (beta chain) was captured by sequencing in a study of T cell repertoires in cytomegalovirus infection. Study context: From public TCR beta signatures came an indication of both CMV infection and matching HLA type. Study observations and caveats: There were HLA-C-restricted CMV-specific TCR beta clonotypes dominating the ex vivo response.

V lost 6 bases to trimming and J lost 1 base, with 13 bases between them. In germline, CDR1 is SGDLS, CDR2 YYNGEE. The CDR3 contains 14 residues. TCRdb reprocessed the reads via MiXCR and lists one record per CDR3 protein. The sample shows a few hundred thousand distinct CDR3 sequences, roughly 13% of them seen only once. This clonotype has a handful of counts. Its antigen remains unknown. The specimen sequenced was PBMCs. This clonotype was sampled from a human donor in good health (CMV status not recorded). Some clones in this sample may be carry-over from other donors' samples. The chain links TRBV9 to TRBJ1-1, with D possibly TRBD1 on 5 matching bases. CDR3 coding DNA: TGTGCCAGCACCCTGGGACCTCCGAACACTGAAGCTTTCTTT. This codes for CASTLGPPNTEAFF.